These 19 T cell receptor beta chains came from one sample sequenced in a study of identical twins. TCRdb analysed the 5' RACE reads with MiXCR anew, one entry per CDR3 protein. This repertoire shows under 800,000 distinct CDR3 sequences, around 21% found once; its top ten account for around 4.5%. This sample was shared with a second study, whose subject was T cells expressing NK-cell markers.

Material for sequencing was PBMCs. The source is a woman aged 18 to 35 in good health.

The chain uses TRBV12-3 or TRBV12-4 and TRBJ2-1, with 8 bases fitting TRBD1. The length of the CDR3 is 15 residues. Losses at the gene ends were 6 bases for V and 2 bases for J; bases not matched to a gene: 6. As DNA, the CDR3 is TGTGCCAGCAGAGACAGGGGTTCCACCTACAATGAGCAGTTCTTC. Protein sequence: CASRDRGSTYNEQFF.

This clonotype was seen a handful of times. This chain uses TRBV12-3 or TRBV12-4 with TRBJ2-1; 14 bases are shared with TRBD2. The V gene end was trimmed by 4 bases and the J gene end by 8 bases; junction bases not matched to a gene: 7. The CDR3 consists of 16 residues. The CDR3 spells CASSSTRTSGRHEQFF. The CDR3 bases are TGTGCCAGCAGTTCGACCCGGACTAGCGGGAGGCATGAGCAGTTCTTC.

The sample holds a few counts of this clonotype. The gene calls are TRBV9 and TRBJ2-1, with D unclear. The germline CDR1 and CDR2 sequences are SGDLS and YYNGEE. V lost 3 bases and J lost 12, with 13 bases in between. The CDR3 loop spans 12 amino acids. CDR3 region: CASSGPQVGQFF. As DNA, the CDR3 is TGTGCCAGCAGCGGACCTCAGGTAGGGCAGTTCTTC.

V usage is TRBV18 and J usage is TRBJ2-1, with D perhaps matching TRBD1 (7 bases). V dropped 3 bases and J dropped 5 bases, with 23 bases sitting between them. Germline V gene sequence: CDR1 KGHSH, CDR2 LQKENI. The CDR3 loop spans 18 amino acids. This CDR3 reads CASSPWDDQGGNDNEQFF. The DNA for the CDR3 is TGTGCCAGCTCACCCTGGGACGATCAGGGGGGAAATGACAATGAGCAGTTCTTC.

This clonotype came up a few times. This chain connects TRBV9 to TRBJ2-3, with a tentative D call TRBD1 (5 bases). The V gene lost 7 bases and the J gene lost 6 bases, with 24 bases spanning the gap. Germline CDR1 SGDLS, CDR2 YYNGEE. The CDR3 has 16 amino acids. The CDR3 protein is CASVPQASLRWDTQYF. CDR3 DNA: TGTGCCAGCGTTCCACAGGCCTCCCTAAGATGGGATACGCAGTATTTT. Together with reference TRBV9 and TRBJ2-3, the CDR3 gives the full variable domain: DSGVTQTPKHLITATGQRVTLRCSPRSGDLSVYWYQQSLDQGLQFLIQYYNGEERAKGNILERFSAQQFPDLHSELNLSSLELGDSALYFCASVPQASLRWDTQYFGPGTRLTVL.

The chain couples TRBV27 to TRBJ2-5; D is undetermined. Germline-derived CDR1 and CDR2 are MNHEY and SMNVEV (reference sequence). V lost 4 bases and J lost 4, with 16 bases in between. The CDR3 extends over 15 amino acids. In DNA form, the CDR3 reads TGTGCCAGCAGTTCCAGCTCCGGCGCGCCAGAGACCCAGTACTTC. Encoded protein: CASSSSSGAPETQYF.

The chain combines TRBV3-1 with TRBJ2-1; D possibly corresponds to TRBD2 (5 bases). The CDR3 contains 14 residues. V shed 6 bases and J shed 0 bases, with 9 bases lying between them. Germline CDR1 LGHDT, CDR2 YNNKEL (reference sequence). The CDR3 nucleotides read TGTGCCAGCAGTGACGGGGTCTCCTACAATGAGCAGTTCTTC. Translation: CASSDGVSYNEQFF.

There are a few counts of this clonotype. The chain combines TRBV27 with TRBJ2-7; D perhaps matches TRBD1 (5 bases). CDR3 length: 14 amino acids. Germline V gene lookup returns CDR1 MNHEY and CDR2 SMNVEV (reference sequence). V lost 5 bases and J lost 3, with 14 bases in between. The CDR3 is CASSARSRGYEQYF. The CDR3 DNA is TGTGCCAGCAGTGCCCGGAGTAGGGGCTACGAGCAGTACTTC.

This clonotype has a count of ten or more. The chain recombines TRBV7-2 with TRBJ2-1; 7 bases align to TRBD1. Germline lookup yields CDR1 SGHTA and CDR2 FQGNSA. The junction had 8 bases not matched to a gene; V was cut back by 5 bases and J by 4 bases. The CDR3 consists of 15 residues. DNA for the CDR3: TGTGCCAGCAGCCACAGACAGGGCCCTTACAATGAGCAGTTCTTC. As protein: CASSHRQGPYNEQFF. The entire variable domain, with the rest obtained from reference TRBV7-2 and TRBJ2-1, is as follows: GAGVSQSPSNKVTEKGKDVELRCDPISGHTALYWYRQSLGQGLEFLIYFQGNSAPDKSGLPSDRFSAERTGGSVSTLTIQRTQQEDSAVYLCASSHRQGPYNEQFFGPGTRLTVL.

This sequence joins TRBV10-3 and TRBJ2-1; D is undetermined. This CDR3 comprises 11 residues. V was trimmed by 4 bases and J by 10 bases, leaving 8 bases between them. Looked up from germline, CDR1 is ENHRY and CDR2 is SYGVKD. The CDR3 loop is CAISVSEEQFF. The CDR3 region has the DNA TGTGCCATCAGTGTTAGTGAGGAGCAGTTCTTC.

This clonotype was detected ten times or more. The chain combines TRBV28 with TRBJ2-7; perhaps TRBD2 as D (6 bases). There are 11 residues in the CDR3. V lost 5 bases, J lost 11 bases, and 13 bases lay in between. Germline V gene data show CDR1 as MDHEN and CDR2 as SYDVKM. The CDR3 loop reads CASSPREDKYF. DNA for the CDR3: TGTGCCAGCAGTCCAAGGGAGGATAAGTACTTC.

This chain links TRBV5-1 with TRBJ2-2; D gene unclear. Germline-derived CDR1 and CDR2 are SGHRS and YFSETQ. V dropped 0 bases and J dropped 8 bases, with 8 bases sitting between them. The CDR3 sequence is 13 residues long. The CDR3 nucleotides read TGCGCCAGCAGCTTGGAAACTCTGGGGGAGCTGTTTTTT. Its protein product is CASSLETLGELFF.

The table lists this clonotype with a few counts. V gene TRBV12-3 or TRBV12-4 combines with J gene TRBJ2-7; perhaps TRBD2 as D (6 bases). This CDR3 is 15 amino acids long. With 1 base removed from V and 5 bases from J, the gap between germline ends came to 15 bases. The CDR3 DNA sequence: TGTGCCAGCAGTTTAGTCGGGACTGTCGTCCACGAGCAGTACTTC. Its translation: CASSLVGTVVHEQYF.

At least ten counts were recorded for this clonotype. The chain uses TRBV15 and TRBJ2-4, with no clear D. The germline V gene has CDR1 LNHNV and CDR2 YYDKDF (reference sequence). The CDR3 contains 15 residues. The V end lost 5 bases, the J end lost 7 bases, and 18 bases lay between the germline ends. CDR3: CATSGRGGRENIQYF. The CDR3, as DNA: TGTGCCACCAGCGGGCGTGGCGGCAGAGAGAACATTCAGTACTTC.

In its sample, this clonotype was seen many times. In DNA form, the CDR3 reads TGTGCCAGCAGCCCCATCCCGGAGGGGGCTGAAGCTTTCTTT. It specifies CASSPIPEGAEAFF. The J gene is TRBJ1-1, the V gene TRBV7-2, with a possible D match to TRBD1 (6 bases). In germline, CDR1 is SGHTA, CDR2 FQGNSA. The CDR3 has 14 amino acids. V shed 5 bases and J shed 6 bases, with 16 bases lying between them.

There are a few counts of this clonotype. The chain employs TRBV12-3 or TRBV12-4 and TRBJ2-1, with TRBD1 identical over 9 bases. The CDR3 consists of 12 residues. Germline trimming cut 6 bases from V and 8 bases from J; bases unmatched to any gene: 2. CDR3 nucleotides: TGTGCCAGCAGAGGGACAGGGTATGAGCAGTTCTTC. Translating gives CASRGTGYEQFF.

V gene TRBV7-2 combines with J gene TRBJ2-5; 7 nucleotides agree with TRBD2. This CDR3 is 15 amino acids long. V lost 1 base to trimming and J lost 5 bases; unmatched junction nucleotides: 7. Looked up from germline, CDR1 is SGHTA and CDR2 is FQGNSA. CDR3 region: CASSLGLAASETQYF. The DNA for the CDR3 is TGTGCCAGCAGCTTAGGGCTAGCGGCCTCCGAGACCCAGTACTTC.

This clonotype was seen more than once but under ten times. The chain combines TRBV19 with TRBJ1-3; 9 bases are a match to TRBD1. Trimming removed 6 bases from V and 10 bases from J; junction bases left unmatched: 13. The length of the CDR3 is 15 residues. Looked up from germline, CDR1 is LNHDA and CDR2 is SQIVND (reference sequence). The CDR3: CASSKTHRGPRTIYF. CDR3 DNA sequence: TGTGCCAGTAGCAAAACTCACAGGGGGCCCAGGACCATATATTTT.

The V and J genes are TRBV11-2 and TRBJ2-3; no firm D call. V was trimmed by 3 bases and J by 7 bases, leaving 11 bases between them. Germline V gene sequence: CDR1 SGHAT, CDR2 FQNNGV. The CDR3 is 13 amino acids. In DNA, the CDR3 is TGTGCCAGCAGCTTGGAGACTGCAAATACGCAGTATTTT. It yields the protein CASSLETANTQYF.